This T cell receptor (beta chain) originates from a study of T cells in Graves' hyperthyroidism and ophthalmopathy. This clonotype has ten or more counts. No antigen is known for it. Diagnosing involved the use of clinical symptoms, serum thyroxine and TRAb, thyroid ultrasound and orbital computed tomography. Fresh peripheral blood, roughly 10 ml of it, supplied the PBMCs. Study outcomes and limitations: Clonotypes that were expanded in thyroid above 0.001 mostly appeared in blood too.

Germline CDR1 reads MNHNS; CDR2 reads SASEGT. Trimming shortened V by 6 bases and J by 0 bases, and 18 bases separated the two germline ends. The CDR3 loop spans 16 amino acids. Researchers took RNA transcripts and amplified the TCR beta CDR3 regions from them. Using the HTBI primer set, a first-round RT-PCR was run on the TCR CDR3. TCRdb re-called the multiplex PCR reads with MiXCR, one entry per CDR3 protein. The sample includes a few hundred thousand distinct CDR3 sequences, roughly 13% seen only once; the top ten take 5.3%. The J gene is TRBJ2-7, the V gene TRBV6-1; weak D call: TRBD2 (6 bases). Sequenced: blood. The TCR was taken from a woman aged 18-30 years with Graves' hyperthyroidism. CDR3 residues: CASSNLPGGSSYEQYF. Here the CDR3 DNA reads TGTGCCAGCAGCAATTTACCCGGAGGGAGCTCCTACGAGCAGTACTTC.